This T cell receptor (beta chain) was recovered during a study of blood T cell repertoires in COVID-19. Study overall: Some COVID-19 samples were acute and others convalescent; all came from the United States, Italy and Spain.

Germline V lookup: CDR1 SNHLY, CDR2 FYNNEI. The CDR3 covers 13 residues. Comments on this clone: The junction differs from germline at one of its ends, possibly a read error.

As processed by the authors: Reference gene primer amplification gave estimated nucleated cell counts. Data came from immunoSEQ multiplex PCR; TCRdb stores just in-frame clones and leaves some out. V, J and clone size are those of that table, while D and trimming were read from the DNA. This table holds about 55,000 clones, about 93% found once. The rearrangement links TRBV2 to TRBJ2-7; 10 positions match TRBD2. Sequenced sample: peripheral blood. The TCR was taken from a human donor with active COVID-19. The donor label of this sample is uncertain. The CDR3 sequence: CASSEAGGGEQYF. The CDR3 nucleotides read TGTGCCAGCAGCGAAGCGGGAGGGGGTGAGCAGTACTTC.